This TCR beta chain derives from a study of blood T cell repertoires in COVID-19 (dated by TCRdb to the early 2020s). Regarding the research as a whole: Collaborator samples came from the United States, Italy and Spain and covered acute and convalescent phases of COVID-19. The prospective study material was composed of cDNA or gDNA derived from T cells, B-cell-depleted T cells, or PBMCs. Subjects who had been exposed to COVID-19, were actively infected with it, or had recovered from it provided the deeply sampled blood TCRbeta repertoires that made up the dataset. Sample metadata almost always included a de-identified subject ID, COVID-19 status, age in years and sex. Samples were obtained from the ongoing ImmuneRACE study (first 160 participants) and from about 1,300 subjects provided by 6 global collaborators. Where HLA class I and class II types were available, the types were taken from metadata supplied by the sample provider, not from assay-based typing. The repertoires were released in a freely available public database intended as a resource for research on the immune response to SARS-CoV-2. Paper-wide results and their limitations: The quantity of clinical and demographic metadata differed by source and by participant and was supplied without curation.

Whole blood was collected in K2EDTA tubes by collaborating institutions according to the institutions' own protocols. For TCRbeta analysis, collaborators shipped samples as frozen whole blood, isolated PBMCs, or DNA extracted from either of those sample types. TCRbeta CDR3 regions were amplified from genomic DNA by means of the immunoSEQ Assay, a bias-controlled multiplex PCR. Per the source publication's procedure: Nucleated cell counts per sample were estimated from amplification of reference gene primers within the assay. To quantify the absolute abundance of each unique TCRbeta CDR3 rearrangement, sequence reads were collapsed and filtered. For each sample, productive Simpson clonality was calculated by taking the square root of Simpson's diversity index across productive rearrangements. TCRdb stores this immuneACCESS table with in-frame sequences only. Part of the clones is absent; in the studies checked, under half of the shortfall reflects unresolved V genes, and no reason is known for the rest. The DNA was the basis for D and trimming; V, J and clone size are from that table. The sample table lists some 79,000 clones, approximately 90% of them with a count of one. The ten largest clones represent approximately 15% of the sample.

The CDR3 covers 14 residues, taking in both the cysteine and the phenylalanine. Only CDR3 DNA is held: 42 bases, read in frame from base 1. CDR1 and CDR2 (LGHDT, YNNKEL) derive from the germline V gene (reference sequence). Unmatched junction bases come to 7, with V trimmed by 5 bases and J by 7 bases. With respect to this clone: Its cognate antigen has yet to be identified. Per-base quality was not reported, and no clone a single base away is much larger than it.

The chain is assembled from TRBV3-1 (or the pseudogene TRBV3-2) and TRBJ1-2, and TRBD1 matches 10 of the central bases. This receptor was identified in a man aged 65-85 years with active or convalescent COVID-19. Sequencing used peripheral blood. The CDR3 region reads CASSSRDRGGGYTF. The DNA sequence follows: TGTGCCAGCAGCTCCCGGGACAGGGGTGGTGGCTACACCTTC.